Reported below is one TCR beta chain. This CDR3 is 15 amino acids long. V was pared by 1 base and J by 8 bases, with 14 bases between. Germline CDR1 LGHNA, CDR2 YNFKEQ. The data were obtained in a study of blood T cell repertoires in COVID-19. Study-level information: Material from acute and convalescent COVID-19 was sourced from the United States, Italy and Spain.

A Seattle source enrolled patients during active infection and followed them longitudinally. Generated by immunoSEQ multiplex PCR, the TCRdb table keeps only in-frame clones and is missing some. The repertoire has some 100,000 clones, approximately 86% of them found once; the top ten carry around 1.9%. What was sequenced was peripheral blood. The chain has TRBV4-2 and TRBJ1-4; D is uncertain. This TCR was recovered from a man over 45 with COVID-19, enrolled during active disease. DNA for the CDR3: TGTGCCAGCAGCCAAGTCATGGGGAGAGGGGAAAAACTGTTTTTT. Translated: CASSQVMGRGEKLFF.